This T cell receptor (beta chain) stems from a study of somatic mutations in cytotoxic T cells in rheumatoid arthritis (dated by TCRdb to 2016 to 2017). About the study as a whole: A FACSAria II or Sony SH800 was used to flow-sort some V beta antibody-stained T-cell populations at nearly 100% purity, and TCRB sequencing was also done on sorted V beta1+ cells. Median age was essentially the same in the patient group and the control group. The study asked whether expanded CD8+ T-cell clones in newly diagnosed, untreated rheumatoid arthritis carry somatic mutations, and used TCRB deep sequencing to characterize clonality. A total of 55 to 75 rheumatoid arthritis patients and about 21 healthy controls underwent TCRB deep sequencing.

On this clone itself: The antigen this receptor binds is unknown. The sample holds no much larger clone one base away, and base qualities are not on file.

The immunoSEQ assay was applied to genomic DNA for TCRB CDR3 sequencing. In the paper's pipeline: Nothing other than productive TCRB rearrangements was included in the analyses. Defining a clone by its unique TCRB CDR3 sequence, the study calculated clonality as a productive clonality index derived from Shannon entropy. Repertoire overlap for a pair of samples was computed from each clone's template counts relative to total templates per sample. Flow cytometry-measured V-gene usage correlated with V-gene usage from TCRB sequencing, with a Spearman r of roughly 0.56. TCRdb took over this immuneACCESS table, retaining in-frame rearrangements with V and J assigned. Such tables are incomplete; in checked studies, under half of the missing clones stem from an unresolved V gene, and the remainder is unexplained. The V and J calls and clone size come from that table; D and trimming were worked out from the DNA. The sample table holds roughly 35,000 clones, of which roughly four fifths were seen once. Roughly 3.2% of the sample comes from the top ten.

Healthy controls were 15 to 20 blood donors whose buffy coats were used, with a median age of around 56 years (range about 21-80) and 55% female. Flow cytometry confirmed the purity of CD4+ and CD8+ cells that had been isolated by positive magnetic bead selection on an AutoMACS. Isolation of peripheral blood mononuclear cells was done through Ficoll-Paque PLUS density gradient separation. DNA was extracted from CD4-enriched, CD8-enriched or PBMC samples with Nucleospin Tissue or Tissue XS kits and quantified with a Qubit 2.0 fluorometer. V and J lose 1 base and 1 base, and a span of 7 bases separates them. From its cysteine to its phenylalanine, the CDR3 spans 14 amino acids. The retained sequence is limited to the CDR3, 42 bases, with the frame set at the first base. From the germline V gene, CDR1 is SGDLS and CDR2 is YYNGEE. Results the study describes overall, beyond this receptor: There was no significant difference in CD8+ T-cell clonality between rheumatoid arthritis patients and age-matched healthy controls. In 8 of 65 patients the largest CD8+ clone exceeded 20% of CD8+ cells, and several identical CD8+ TCRB sequences were shared between blood and synovial fluid. CD8+ clonality increased with age in patients (Spearman r of about 0.49) but not in healthy controls. The expanded CD8+ clones had unknown antigen targets, and not appearing in virus-specific databases did not rule out that they were virus-specific. The finding that TRBV07 was slightly underrepresented in patients was left unadjusted for multiple comparisons.

The TCR comes from a man between 35 and 55 years old in good health. The material sequenced was CD8+ T cells sorted from blood. The sequence is built from TRBV9 and TRBJ2-3; perhaps TRBD2 is the D gene, with 5 bases matching. The DNA sequence follows: TGTGCCAGCAGCGTAAGAGCGGGCACAGATACGCAGTATTTT. It specifies CASSVRAGTDTQYF.